This is a list of T cell receptor beta chains from one sample in a study of T-cell memory formation after mild COVID-19. From the 5' RACE reads, TCRdb called clonotypes with MiXCR, one entry per CDR3 protein. The sample has hundreds of thousands of distinct CDR3 sequences, approximately 24% seen once. The sequenced sample was PBMCs or a T cell subset sorted from them (not recorded which). Source of these receptors: an adult woman who had mild COVID-19 (a few samples of this study predate the infection). Cell type and time point are not known. Both conserved end residues are part of each CDR3. A D gene is named only where the DNA matches it firmly. Only part of the rows carry a size: once, few, many, or a class if the clone is expanded.

v_call	clone_size	d_call	j_call	cdr3_aa	cdr3_nt
TRBV19	-	-	TRBJ2-7	CASRNRGDREQYF	TGTGCCAGTAGAAATCGAGGGGATCGCGAGCAGTACTTC
TRBV5-1	few	-	TRBJ2-3	CASSSTGGGDTQYF	TGCGCCAGCAGCTCCACGGGGGGCGGAGATACGCAGTATTTT
TRBV18	few	TRBD1	TRBJ1-1	CASSLNRDRYTEAFF	TGTGCCAGCTCCCTCAACCGGGACAGATACACTGAAGCTTTCTTT
TRBV12-3/TRBV12-4	few	TRBD1	TRBJ2-7	CASRSGGSTYEQYF	TGTGCCAGCAGATCAGGGGGTTCGACCTACGAGCAGTACTTC
TRBV6-2/TRBV6-3	-	-	TRBJ2-2	CASKVLINTGELFF	TGTGCCAGCAAGGTTCTGATAAACACCGGGGAGCTGTTTTTT
TRBV5-1	-	TRBD2	TRBJ2-1	CASSSPIAGGHHNEQFF	TGCGCCAGCAGCTCCCCAATTGCGGGGGGGCATCACAATGAGCAGTTCTTC
TRBV7-2	few	-	TRBJ2-4	CASSLALGNIQYF	TGTGCCAGCAGCTTAGCTTTAGGAAACATTCAGTACTTC
TRBV20-1	-	-	TRBJ2-1	CSATRTDNNEQFF	TGCAGTGCCACTCGGACAGATAACAATGAGCAGTTCTTC
TRBV5-1	-	TRBD2	TRBJ2-1	CASSSRRAGDVEQFF	TGCGCCAGCAGCTCCCGAAGGGCGGGAGACGTAGAGCAGTTCTTC
TRBV4-1	-	-	TRBJ1-2	CASSQDLRGYGYTF	TGCGCCAGCAGCCAAGATCTTAGGGGCTATGGCTACACCTTC
TRBV30	few	TRBD2	TRBJ2-2	CAWSTGAGAGELFF	TGTGCCTGGAGTACGGGAGCGGGAGCCGGGGAGCTGTTTTTT
TRBV5-1	-	-	TRBJ2-3	CASSSGMTTGSTDTQYF	TGCGCCAGCAGCTCTGGTATGACAACTGGGAGCACAGATACGCAGTATTTT
TRBV10-3	few	TRBD1	TRBJ2-3	CAISEPGTGASTDTQYF	TGTGCCATCAGTGAACCCGGGACAGGGGCTTCCACAGATACGCAGTATTTT
TRBV30	few	TRBD2	TRBJ2-2	CAWSLGLASNTGELFF	TGTGCCTGGAGCTTGGGACTAGCTTCGAACACCGGGGAGCTGTTTTTT
TRBV14	-	-	TRBJ2-5	CASSHLTIETQYF	TGTGCCAGCAGCCACCTGACAATTGAGACCCAGTACTTC
TRBV5-1	-	TRBD1	TRBJ1-3	CASSLEGQANTIYF	TGCGCCAGCAGCTTGGAGGGACAGGCAAACACCATATATTTT
TRBV6-5	few	TRBD1	TRBJ1-3	CASSYTRQGGNTIYF	TGTGCCAGCAGTTACACGCGACAGGGCGGAAACACCATATATTTT
TRBV21-1	-	-	TRBJ1-5	CASSKTGAREEQPQHF	TGTGCCAGCAGCAAAACGGGAGCCAGGGAGGAACAGCCCCAGCATTTT
TRBV5-1	-	-	TRBJ1-2	CASRVATNYGYTF	TGCGCCAGCAGGGTAGCGACAAACTATGGCTACACCTTC
TRBV6-6	-	-	TRBJ2-5	CASSTFRGQETQYF	TGTGCCAGCAGTACGTTCCGGGGGCAAGAGACCCAGTACTTC
TRBV5-4	-	-	TRBJ2-4	CASSLAAGSLAKNIQYF	TGTGCCAGCAGCTTGGCCGCGGGCAGCTTAGCCAAAAACATTCAGTACTTC
TRBV12-3/TRBV12-4	-	TRBD1	TRBJ1-5	CASSQNRGGVEPQHF	TGTGCCAGCAGCCAAAACAGGGGTGGAGTAGAGCCCCAGCATTTT
TRBV5-1	many	TRBD1	TRBJ1-1	CASSSGQGNTEAFF	TGCGCCAGCAGCTCGGGACAGGGGAACACTGAAGCTTTCTTT
TRBV9	-	-	TRBJ1-1	CASSVRLNTEAFF	TGTGCCAGCAGCGTACGGTTGAACACTGAAGCTTTCTTT
TRBV28	-	-	TRBJ2-5	CASTEIGAWAQYF	TGTGCCAGCACCGAAATTGGTGCGTGGGCCCAGTACTTC
TRBV4-1	few	-	TRBJ1-2	CASSPSGGNYGYTF	TGCGCCAGCAGCCCCTCCGGGGGGAACTATGGCTACACCTTC
TRBV12-3/TRBV12-4	-	-	TRBJ2-1	CASTIGSQVLFSYNEQFF	TGTGCCAGCACCATAGGTAGCCAGGTACTCTTCTCCTACAATGAGCAGTTCTTC
TRBV6-2/TRBV6-3	few	-	TRBJ2-7	CASSSVGPGATSGSWYF	-
TRBV7-6	few	-	TRBJ2-3	CASSLGGVLALDTQYF	TGTGCCAGCAGCTTAGGGGGGGTACTAGCACTGGATACGCAGTATTTT
TRBV6-2/TRBV6-3	few	-	TRBJ2-3	CASSYGPETSTDTQYF	TGTGCCAGCAGTTACGGTCCGGAGACTAGCACAGATACGCAGTATTTT
TRBV5-1	-	-	TRBJ2-7	CASSLGGPERLYF	TGCGCCAGCAGCTTGGGCGGACCCGAACGATTGTACTTC